The 6 T cell receptor beta chains in this list originate from one sample, sequenced in a study of T cells in Graves' hyperthyroidism and ophthalmopathy. RNA transcripts yielded amplified TCR beta CDR3 regions. The primer set for the first-round RT-PCR of the TCR CDR3 was HTBI. In TCRdb, the multiplex PCR reads were re-called with MiXCR into one record per CDR3 protein. The table shows about 50,000 distinct CDR3 sequences, with roughly 50% occurring only once. Sequencing input: peripheral blood or thyroid tissue (not recorded which). All receptors come from a woman in her forties or fifties with Graves' hyperthyroidism.

This clonotype showed up many times. The CDR3 is CASSPQGSQETQYF. The CDR3 nucleotides read TGTGCCAGCAGCCCACAGGGGTCTCAAGAGACCCAGTACTTC. The chain links TRBV7-9 to TRBJ2-5; 7 bases are shared with TRBD1. CDR1 SEHNR and CDR2 FQNEAQ come from the germline V gene (reference sequence). This CDR3 is 14 amino acids long. Trimming at V came to 5 bases and at J to 2 bases, leaving 5 bases not matched to a gene.

The CDR3 loop is CASSPTSAGGELFF. CDR3 sequence (DNA): TGTGCCAGCAGCCCAACTAGCGCCGGGGGGGAGCTGTTTTTT. The chain is built from TRBV2 and TRBJ2-2; TRBD2 matches 7 bases. This CDR3 contains 14 residues. The V gene's germline CDR1 is SNHLY and CDR2 FYNNEI. V lost 6 bases, J lost 8 bases, and 9 bases stayed unmatched.

This clonotype occurred many times. This sequence joins TRBV6-1 and TRBJ1-1; D ambiguous. This CDR3 contains 14 residues. The V end was cut by 2 bases, the J end by 0 bases, with 7 bases between. The germline V gene has CDR1 MNHNS and CDR2 SASEGT. The CDR3 DNA reads as TGTGCCAGCAGTGAAATGAGATTGAACACTGAAGCTTTCTTT. It is translated as CASSEMRLNTEAFF.

This clonotype was found many times. V is TRBV10-3 and J is TRBJ2-7; no firm D call. V was shortened by 0 bases and J by 6 bases, with 6 bases between the two germline ends. CDR1 and CDR2 (germline): ENHRY, SYGVKD. CDR3 length equals 12 residues. This chain's CDR3 is CAISESWGEQYF. CDR3 DNA: TGTGCCATCAGTGAGTCTTGGGGCGAGCAGTACTTC.

The chain employs TRBV7-2 and TRBJ2-7, with D uncertain. V was trimmed by 5 bases and J by 1 base, leaving 12 bases between them. The CDR3 runs 14 residues. Germline assignment: CDR1 SGHTA and CDR2 FQGNSA. The CDR3 coding sequence is TGTGCCAGCAGCCCGGAGCTCTCTTCCTACGAGCAGTACTTC. This codes for CASSPELSSYEQYF. Complete variable domain (other parts from reference TRBV7-2 and TRBJ2-7): GAGVSQSPSNKVTEKGKDVELRCDPISGHTALYWYRQSLGQGLEFLIYFQGNSAPDKSGLPSDRFSAERTGGSVSTLTIQRTQQEDSAVYLCASSPELSSYEQYFGPGTRLTVT.

This clonotype was counted between two and nine times. This is likely a read error, given that the CDR3 carries no conserved phenylalanine or tryptophan at its end. The DNA is left out, because the CDR3 cannot be placed on it with certainty; the CDR3 is given as TCRdb lists it. The J gene is TRBJ2-6, the V gene TRBV7-6; the table's D call of TRBD1 was not tested on the DNA. Germline-derived CDR1 and CDR2 are SGHVS and FNYEAQ. The CDR3 has 11 residues if both end residues are counted. CDR3 amino acids: CASSFPPGQGS.